This T cell receptor (beta chain) was captured in a study of CD8 T cells in ankylosing spondylitis. Quantitative 5'-RACE was performed with molecular barcodes, and it yielded the TCR beta libraries. Each CDR3 protein gets one entry after TCRdb re-called the 5' RACE reads with MiXCR. The table includes around 770,000 distinct CDR3 sequences, around 11% detected once. General study points: Disease-associated clones were reportedly significantly overrepresented in matched ankylosing spondylitis synovial fluid. Reactive arthritis synovial fluid and blood were previously reported to contain some motif variants. Ankylosing spondylitis blood appeared to be characterized by a TCR beta motif of eight highly homologous variants.

This clonotype was seen ten or more times. Antigen specificity is unknown. The sequenced material came from blood, either unsorted or a sorted T cell fraction (not recorded which). The clonotype was recovered from a male donor with ankylosing spondylitis.

The CDR3 sequence is CASRRDGQNTEAFF. As DNA, the CDR3 is TGTGCCAGCAGGCGGGACGGCCAGAACACTGAAGCTTTCTTT. This chain joins TRBV6-1 and TRBJ1-1; TRBD1 is a possible D gene (5 bases). V lost 6 bases, J lost 1 base, and 12 bases lay in between. The germline gives CDR1 MNHNS, CDR2 SASEGT. The CDR3 is 14 residues long.